The 18 T cell receptor beta chains presented below share a single source sample, sequenced in a study of Ad26.COV2.S vaccination and SARS-CoV-2 variants. The data were produced by immunoSEQ multiplex PCR, yet TCRdb's version contains in-frame clones alone and is incomplete. The table has fewer than 600,000 clones, roughly 87% seen once. Documented treatment: around 19 received Ad26.COV2.S at low or high dose, single or two shots; roughly five received placebo; per-sample allocation not given. Sample collection was performed on day 63 after the first vaccine or placebo injection. Sample: peripheral blood, taken in a trial of Ad26.COV2.S vaccine versus placebo. The origin of the receptors is a person between 18 and 65 years old who received the Ad26.COV2.S COVID-19 vaccine or a placebo.

The chain is built from TRBV5-1 and TRBJ1-6; 7 bases are a match to TRBD1. Germline V gene data show CDR1 as SGHRS and CDR2 as YFSETQ. This CDR3 has 17 residues. V shed 4 bases, J shed 9 bases, and the junction held 16 bases outside the gene matches. CDR3 coding DNA: TGCGCCAGCAGCCCCGATAGACAGGGATCAGGCCGTTCACCCCTCCACTTT. It is translated as CASSPDRQGSGRSPLHF.

The CDR3 coding sequence is TGTGCCAGCAGCTCACACACAGGGGCCGGCTACACCTTC. Encoded protein: CASSSHTGAGYTF. V and J are TRBV7-8 and TRBJ1-2, with 7 bases lining up with TRBD1. After removal of 4 bases from V and 8 bases from J, the junction contained 7 bases not matched to a gene. Germline CDR1 is SGHVS and CDR2 is FQNEAQ. The CDR3 runs 13 residues.

The chain combines TRBV5-4 with TRBJ2-1, with 9 bases matching TRBD2. The V gene's germline CDR1 is SGHNT and CDR2 YYREEE (reference sequence). The length of the CDR3 is 15 residues. The V segment lost 5 bases and the J segment 7 bases; nucleotides outside the gene matches: 10. The CDR3 loop reads CASRPLRGGDNEQFF. The CDR3 DNA follows: TGTGCCAGCAGACCCTTGCGGGGGGGAGATAATGAGCAGTTCTTC.

V usage is TRBV2 and J usage is TRBJ1-2; a possible D gene is TRBD1 (5 bases). V was trimmed by 6 bases and J by 2 bases, leaving 10 bases between them. The germline V gene has CDR1 SNHLY and CDR2 FYNNEI. This CDR3 has 13 residues. The CDR3 DNA is TGTGCCAGCAGCCCCGACAGAAACTATGGCTACACCTTC. Translation: CASSPDRNYGYTF.

The chain joins TRBV7-9 to TRBJ2-3, with D tentatively TRBD2 (6 bases). In germline, CDR1 is SEHNR, CDR2 FQNEAQ (reference sequence). The CDR3 spans 15 residues. V lost 5 bases to trimming and J lost 5 bases, with 17 bases between them. The CDR3 region is CASSLDRGSEDTQYF. CDR3 bases: TGTGCCAGCAGCCTAGACCGGGGGTCCGAAGATACGCAGTATTTT.

The genes are TRBV12-2 and TRBJ1-6. TRBV12-2 is a pseudogene segment. This CDR3 has 14 amino acids. Here the CDR3 reads CASRLPSVNSPLHF. The CDR3 DNA sequence: TGTGCAAGTCGCTTACCTTCTGTGAATTCACCCCTCCACTTT.

The CDR3 region is CASSIRANYGYTF. The CDR3 DNA reads TGTGCCAGTAGTATAAGAGCTAACTATGGCTACACCTTC. The rearrangement joins TRBV19 to TRBJ1-2; D is undetermined. Germline-derived CDR1 and CDR2 are LNHDA and SQIVND (reference sequence). The CDR3 has 13 residues. V gave up 2 bases and J gave up 0 bases, with 4 bases separating them.

The chain recombines TRBV10-1 with TRBJ1-2; unclear D gene. Trimming took off 3 bases at V and 11 bases at J, with 13 bases between the two ends. The CDR3 is made up of 12 amino acids. Germline CDR1 WNHNN, CDR2 SYGVQD (reference sequence). CDR3 DNA sequence: TGCGCCAGCAGTGATGGTGTGGAAACTTACACCTTC. Translation: CASSDGVETYTF.

V is TRBV6-5 and J is TRBJ2-7, with TRBD1 identical over 10 bases. CDR3 size: 15 residues. With 6 bases clipped from V and 3 bases from J, the junction kept 8 bases outside the gene matches. CDR1 is MNHEY, CDR2 SVGAGI, per germline. CDR3 loop: CASSFRDRGFYEQYF. In DNA form, the CDR3 reads TGTGCCAGCAGCTTTCGGGACAGGGGATTCTACGAGCAGTACTTC.

CDR3 residues: CASSYLTDSYEQYF. Written as DNA, the CDR3 is TGTGCCAGCAGTTACTTGACAGATTCCTACGAGCAGTACTTC. This sequence joins TRBV6-5 and TRBJ2-7; D might be TRBD1 (5 bases). Deletions cut 1 base from V and 1 base from J, with 8 bases between. This CDR3 region has 14 residues. The V gene's germline CDR1 is MNHEY and CDR2 SVGAGI.

The chain employs TRBV11-2 and TRBJ1-2, with D uncertain. Trimming took 5 bases from V and 4 from J, leaving 11 bases between them. Germline values: CDR1 SGHAT, CDR2 FQNNGV. CDR3 length equals 13 residues. DNA for the CDR3: TGTGCCAGCAGCCCCCCGGATCCCTATGGCTACACCTTC. It yields the protein CASSPPDPYGYTF.

The chain employs TRBV7-9 and TRBJ1-5; unclear D gene. With 3 bases removed from V and 4 bases from J, the gap between germline ends came to 10 bases. The CDR3 contains 14 residues. CDR1 and CDR2 from the germline V gene are SEHNR and FQNEAQ (reference sequence). The CDR3 region has the DNA TGTGCCAGCAGCTTTGGCGTTAGTAATCAGCCCCAGCATTTT. It yields the protein CASSFGVSNQPQHF.

A remark on this clone: Other DNA sequences in the sample encode the same CDR3. The chain carries TRBV18 and TRBJ1-1; 7 bases align to TRBD1. CDR3 length: 13 residues. The V gene's germline CDR1 is KGHSH and CDR2 LQKENI. After removal of 3 bases from V and 3 bases from J, the junction contained 1 base not matched to a gene. As DNA, the CDR3 is TGTGCCAGCTCACCTACAGGGGACACTGAAGCTTTCTTT. This gives the protein CASSPTGDTEAFF.

The chain is built from TRBV5-1 and TRBJ2-3, with D possibly being TRBD1 (5 bases). The CDR3 consists of 15 residues. V lost 5 bases and J lost 4, with 17 bases in between. CDR1 and CDR2 (germline): SGHRS, YFSETQ. The CDR3 is CASRVRQGSPDTQYF. The CDR3 region has the DNA TGCGCCAGCAGAGTTAGGCAGGGCTCGCCAGATACGCAGTATTTT.

The gene calls are TRBV6-6 and TRBJ2-3; D is unresolved. The CDR3 contains 13 residues. Germline V gives CDR1 MNHNY, CDR2 SVGAGI (reference sequence). V gave up 0 bases and J gave up 4 bases, with 5 bases separating them. The CDR3 DNA reads TGTGCCAGCAGTTACTCTGGACCAGATACGCAGTATTTT. Translation gives CASSYSGPDTQYF.

The rearrangement links TRBV11-1 to TRBJ2-5, with 7 bases that match TRBD2. The germline V gene has CDR1 SGHAT and CDR2 FQDESV (reference sequence). Trimming took 5 bases from V and 5 from J; bases not matched to a gene: 5. This CDR3 is 13 amino acids long. CDR3 residues: CASSQDGGETQYF. As DNA, the CDR3 is TGTGCCAGCAGCCAGGACGGGGGGGAGACCCAGTACTTC.

This clone occurred once. The chain is built from TRBV5-6 and TRBJ2-2, with a weak D call TRBD1 (5 bases). This CDR3 comprises 15 residues. CDR1 and CDR2 from the germline V gene are SGHDT and YYEEEE. Trimming pared 1 base from V and 0 bases from J, leaving 7 bases between. The DNA for the CDR3 is TGTGCCAGCAGCTTGATAGGGGCGAACACCGGGGAGCTGTTTTTT. Translation gives CASSLIGANTGELFF.

The chain combines TRBV9 with TRBJ2-1, with 8 bases fitting TRBD2. CDR1 and CDR2 (germline): SGDLS, YYNGEE. Unmatched junction bases numbered 15, after V lost 4 bases and J lost 0 bases. This CDR3 has 19 amino acids. The CDR3 loop reads CASSPTPGLVAPSYNEQFF. Here the CDR3 DNA reads TGTGCCAGCAGCCCCACCCCGGGACTAGTCGCGCCCTCCTACAATGAGCAGTTCTTC. The full variable domain, completed using reference TRBV9 and TRBJ2-1, is DSGVTQTPKHLITATGQRVTLRCSPRSGDLSVYWYQQSLDQGLQFLIQYYNGEERAKGNILERFSAQQFPDLHSELNLSSLELGDSALYFCASSPTPGLVAPSYNEQFFGPGTRLTVL.